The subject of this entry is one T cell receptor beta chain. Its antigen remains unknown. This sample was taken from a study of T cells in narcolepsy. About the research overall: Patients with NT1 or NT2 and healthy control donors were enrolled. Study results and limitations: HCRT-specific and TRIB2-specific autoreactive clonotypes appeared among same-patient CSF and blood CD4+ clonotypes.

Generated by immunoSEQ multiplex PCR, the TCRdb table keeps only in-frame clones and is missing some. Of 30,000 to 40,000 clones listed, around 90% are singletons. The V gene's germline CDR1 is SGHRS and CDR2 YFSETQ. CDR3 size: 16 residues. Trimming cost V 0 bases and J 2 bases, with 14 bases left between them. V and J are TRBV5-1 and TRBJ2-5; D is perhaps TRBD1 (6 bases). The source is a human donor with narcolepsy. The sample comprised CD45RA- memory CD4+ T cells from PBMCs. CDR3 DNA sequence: TGCGCCAGCAGCTTGGGAACAGGGCGGTCTCAAGAGACCCAGTACTTC. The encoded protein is CASSLGTGRSQETQYF. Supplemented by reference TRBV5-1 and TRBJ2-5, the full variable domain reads KAGVTQTPRYLIKTRGQQVTLSCSPISGHRSVSWYQQTPGQGLQFLFEYFSETQRNKGNFPGRFSGRQFSNSRSEMNVSTLELGDSALYLCASSLGTGRSQETQYFGPGTRLLVL.